The 20 T cell receptor beta chains given below trace back to one sample, sequenced in a study of T-cell reconstitution after alpha-beta-depleted transplantation in children. Molecular barcoding with unique molecular identifiers was used for the TCRbeta library. TCRdb fed the PCR reads into MiXCR, producing one record per CDR3 protein. In the table there are roughly 670,000 distinct CDR3 sequences, less than 15% of which are singletons. The specimen was PBMCs, collected before TCRalphabeta/CD19-depleted stem cell transplant. These receptors originate from a girl aged 2 to 10 with congenital amegakaryocytic thrombocytopenia, due to receive a stem cell transplant.

This clonotype has a handful of counts. The chain has TRBV6-1 and TRBJ2-7; D call uncertain. The CDR3 is 14 residues long. CDR1 and CDR2 (germline): MNHNS, SASEGT. The V end was cut by 5 bases, the J end by 0 bases, with 11 bases between. The CDR3 nucleotides are TGTGCCAGCAGTCAAAGCTGGAGCTCCTACGAGCAGTACTTC. Translating it yields CASSQSWSSYEQYF.

The chain employs TRBV27 and TRBJ1-5; D call uncertain. The CDR3 length is 12 residues. Trimming stripped 5 bases from V and 7 bases from J, with 9 bases between. Germline CDR1 MNHEY, CDR2 SMNVEV (reference sequence). In DNA, the CDR3 is TGTGCCAGCAGTCCCACGGGGCAGCCCCAGCATTTT. Residues: CASSPTGQPQHF.

This clonotype was seen many times. This chain connects TRBV28 to TRBJ2-1, with 11 bases that match TRBD2. CDR3 size: 16 residues. Trimming removed 6 bases from V and 7 bases from J; junction bases left unmatched: 11. The germline CDR1 and CDR2 sequences are MDHEN and SYDVKM. The CDR3 sequence is CASSHGLAGRRNEQFF. The CDR3 coding sequence is TGTGCCAGCAGCCATGGACTAGCGGGTAGAAGGAATGAGCAGTTCTTC. The full variable domain, with the rest looked up from reference TRBV28 and TRBJ2-1, is DVKVTQSSRYLVKRTGEKVFLECVQDMDHENMFWYRQDPGLGLRLIYFSYDVKMKEKGDIPEGYSVSREKKERFSLILESASTNQTSMYLCASSHGLAGRRNEQFFGPGTRLTVL.

This chain connects TRBV18 to TRBJ2-7, with D uncertain. The germline V gene encodes CDR1 KGHSH and CDR2 LQKENI. The CDR3 is made up of 16 amino acids. Trimming cost V 2 bases and J 4 bases, with 18 bases left between them. CDR3 amino acids: CASSPSGPDFDYEQYF. The CDR3 region has the DNA TGTGCCAGCTCACCATCAGGACCCGATTTCGATTACGAGCAGTACTTC.

The rearrangement links TRBV29-1 to TRBJ1-5; a possible D gene is TRBD1 (6 bases). Germline V gene sequence: CDR1 SQVTM, CDR2 ANQGSEA. The ends were cut back, 7 bases at V and 0 bases at J, with 10 bases in the middle. This CDR3 spans 13 amino acids. CDR3 nucleotides: TGCAGCGCACAGGGCGATAGCAATCAGCCCCAGCATTTT. It is translated as CSAQGDSNQPQHF. Full variable domain (remainder filled in from reference TRBV29-1 and TRBJ1-5): SAVISQKPSRDICQRGTSLTIQCQVDSQVTMMFWYRQQPGQSLTLIATANQGSEATYESGFVIDKFPISRPNLTFSTLTVSNMSPEDSSIYLCSAQGDSNQPQHFGDGTRLSIL.

This clonotype was observed a few times. The chain combines TRBV12-3 or TRBV12-4 with TRBJ1-2; possibly TRBD1 for D (6 bases). CDR3 length: 14 residues. The V end lost 5 bases, the J end lost 6 bases, and 16 bases lay between the germline ends. The CDR3 sequence is CASSPPSGENGYTF. CDR3 DNA sequence: TGTGCCAGCAGTCCCCCGTCAGGGGAAAATGGCTACACCTTC.

This chain connects TRBV5-1 to TRBJ2-1; unclear D gene. CDR3 length equals 17 residues. V was shortened by 4 bases and J by 7 bases, with 24 bases between the two germline ends. In germline, CDR1 is SGHRS, CDR2 YFSETQ. CDR3 residues: CASSLPGIAVEGNEQFF. In DNA form, the CDR3 reads TGCGCCAGCAGCCTCCCCGGAATCGCGGTAGAAGGAAATGAGCAGTTCTTC.

Notes on this clonotype: A much larger clone lies a single base off, so this may be a read error. This sequence joins TRBV29-1 and TRBJ2-2; 12 bases agree with TRBD2. The CDR3 runs to 16 residues. Germline V gene data show CDR1 as SQVTM and CDR2 as ANQGSEA. The chain's CDR3 is CSVFLAGGTVTGEPFF. Written as DNA, the CDR3 is TGCAGCGTGTTCCTAGCGGGAGGGACGGTCACCGGGGAGCCGTTTTTT.

Ten or more counts support this clonotype. This chain uses TRBV12-3 or TRBV12-4 with TRBJ2-1, with D unclear. The CDR3 extends over 11 amino acids. Trimming removed 6 bases at V and 10 bases at J, with 10 bases between. CDR3 residues: CASSLRWEQFF. The CDR3 DNA sequence: TGTGCCAGCAGCCTAAGGTGGGAGCAGTTCTTC.

The chain has TRBV10-3 and TRBJ2-5, with a possible D match to TRBD2 (6 bases). The germline V gene has CDR1 ENHRY and CDR2 SYGVKD. The CDR3 spans 13 residues. V lost 4 bases to trimming and J lost 4 bases, with 10 bases between them. The CDR3 here is CAISAEEGETQYF. The DNA for the CDR3 is TGTGCCATCAGTGCCGAGGAGGGAGAGACCCAGTACTTC.

This clonotype has a handful of counts. The gene calls are TRBV5-1 and TRBJ2-3, with a weak D call TRBD1 (6 bases). V lost 3 bases, J lost 0 bases, and 14 bases lay in between. The CDR3 extends over 16 amino acids. Per the germline V gene, CDR1 is SGHRS and CDR2 is YFSETQ. In nucleotides, the CDR3 is TGCGCCAGCAGCTCTTGGGGGCCCACCAGCACAGATACGCAGTATTTT. Translation gives CASSSWGPTSTDTQYF.

The table lists this clonotype with many counts. The chain uses TRBV28 and TRBJ2-6; unclear D gene. The CDR3 is 16 amino acids. The V and J ends lost 3 bases and 1 base respectively, with 10 bases between them. In germline, CDR1 is MDHEN, CDR2 SYDVKM. The CDR3 spells CASSLYMGSGANVLTF. Here the CDR3 DNA reads TGTGCCAGCAGTTTGTATATGGGATCTGGGGCCAACGTCCTGACTTTC.

This clonotype was seen repeatedly, ten times or more. J is TRBJ2-1 and V is TRBV28, with 9 bases fitting TRBD2. V lost 3 bases, J lost 10 bases, and 16 bases stayed unmatched. The germline CDR1 and CDR2 sequences are MDHEN and SYDVKM. This CDR3 is built from 17 residues. CDR3 in amino acids: CASSLISGSITMSEQFF. In DNA form, the CDR3 reads TGTGCCAGCAGTTTGATTAGCGGGAGTATTACAATGTCGGAGCAGTTCTTC.

The chain couples TRBV25-1 to TRBJ2-1, with D perhaps matching TRBD1 or TRBD2 (5 bases each). Looked up from germline, CDR1 is MGHDK and CDR2 is SYGVNS. Between the trimmed V and J ends, which lost 6 bases and 5 bases, there was a span of 14 bases. CDR3 length: 14 amino acids. DNA of the CDR3: TGTGCCAGCAGCGGTTTGAGAGGGGACAATGAGCAGTTCTTC. It translates to CASSGLRGDNEQFF.

There are many counts of this clonotype. The V gene is TRBV29-1, the J gene TRBJ2-3, with a weak D call TRBD2 (5 bases). The CDR3 runs to 13 residues. Germline V gives CDR1 SQVTM, CDR2 ANQGSEA. V lost 8 bases to trimming and J lost 2 bases, with 14 bases between them. The CDR3 region has the DNA TGCAGCTCTCGGCTAGCCCTCACAGATACGCAGTATTTT. It specifies CSSRLALTDTQYF.

This clonotype occurred many times. The chain has TRBV20-1 and TRBJ2-1, with 13 bases matching TRBD2. V trimming: 2 bases; J trimming: 10 bases; junction bases outside the gene matches: 8. The CDR3 sequence is 15 residues long. The V gene's germline CDR1 is DFQATT and CDR2 SNEGSKA (reference sequence). The CDR3 protein is CSARSGLAGVGEQFF. As DNA, the CDR3 is TGCAGTGCTAGATCCGGACTAGCGGGAGTCGGAGAGCAGTTCTTC.

Many counts were recorded for this clonotype. The chain uses TRBV5-1 and TRBJ1-1; D gene uncertain. Germline lookup yields CDR1 SGHRS and CDR2 YFSETQ. Trimming removed 1 base at V and 1 base at J, with 11 bases between. The CDR3 is 15 amino acids. The CDR3 sequence: CASSLWGFWNTEAFF. CDR3 sequence (DNA): TGCGCCAGCAGCTTGTGGGGTTTCTGGAACACTGAAGCTTTCTTT. The complete variable domain, with remaining parts taken from reference TRBV5-1 and TRBJ1-1, reads KAGVTQTPRYLIKTRGQQVTLSCSPISGHRSVSWYQQTPGQGLQFLFEYFSETQRNKGNFPGRFSGRQFSNSRSEMNVSTLELGDSALYLCASSLWGFWNTEAFFGQGTRLTVV.

The chain is built from TRBV20-1 and TRBJ2-5, with no clear D. The CDR3 runs 14 residues. Germline V lookup: CDR1 DFQATT, CDR2 SNEGSKA (reference sequence). Trimming removed 1 base from V and 7 bases from J, with 16 bases in between. The CDR3 sequence is CSARGLVASGTQYF. The CDR3, as DNA: TGCAGTGCTAGAGGCCTTGTCGCTTCGGGGACCCAGTACTTC.

J is TRBJ2-7 and V is TRBV30; 11 nucleotides agree with TRBD2. Germline trimming cut 2 bases from V and 2 bases from J; bases unmatched to any gene: 5. CDR3 size: 15 residues. CDR1 and CDR2 (germline): GTSNPN, SVGIG (reference sequence). This CDR3 is CAWSLAGGIAYEQYF. The CDR3 coding sequence is TGTGCCTGGAGTTTAGCGGGAGGGATAGCCTACGAGCAGTACTTC.

The chain carries TRBV28 and TRBJ1-5; D call uncertain. This CDR3 has 12 residues. Germline V gene lookup returns CDR1 MDHEN and CDR2 SYDVKM. V was clipped by 5 bases and J by 7 bases, with 9 bases between them. The CDR3 DNA reads TGTGCCAGCAGTCCCCGAGACCAGCCCCAGCATTTT. Amino acid sequence: CASSPRDQPQHF.